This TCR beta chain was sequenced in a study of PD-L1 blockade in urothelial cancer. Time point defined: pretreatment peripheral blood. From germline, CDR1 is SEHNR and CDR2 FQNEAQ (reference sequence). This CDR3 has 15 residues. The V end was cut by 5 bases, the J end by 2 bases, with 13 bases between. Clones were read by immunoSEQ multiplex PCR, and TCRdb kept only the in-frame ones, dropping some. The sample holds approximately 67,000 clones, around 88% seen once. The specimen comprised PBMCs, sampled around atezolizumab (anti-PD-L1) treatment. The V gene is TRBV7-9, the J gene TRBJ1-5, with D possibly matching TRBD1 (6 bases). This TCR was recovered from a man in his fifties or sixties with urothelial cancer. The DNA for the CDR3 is TGTGCCAGCAGCCAATCAGGGGTCGGCAATCAGCCCCAGCATTTT. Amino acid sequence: CASSQSGVGNQPQHF.